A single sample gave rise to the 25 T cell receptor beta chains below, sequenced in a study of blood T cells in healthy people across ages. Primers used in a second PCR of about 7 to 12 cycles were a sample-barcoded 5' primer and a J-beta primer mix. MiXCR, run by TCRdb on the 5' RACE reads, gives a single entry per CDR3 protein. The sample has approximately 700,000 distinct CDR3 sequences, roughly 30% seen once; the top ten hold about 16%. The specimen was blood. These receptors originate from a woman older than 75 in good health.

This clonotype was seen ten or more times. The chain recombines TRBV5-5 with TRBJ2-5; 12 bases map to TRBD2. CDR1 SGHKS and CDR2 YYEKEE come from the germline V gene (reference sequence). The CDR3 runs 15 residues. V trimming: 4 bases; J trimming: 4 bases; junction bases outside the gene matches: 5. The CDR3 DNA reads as TGTGCCAGCAGCCCCGTGACTAGCGGGGGAGAGACCCAGTACTTC. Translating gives CASSPVTSGGETQYF.

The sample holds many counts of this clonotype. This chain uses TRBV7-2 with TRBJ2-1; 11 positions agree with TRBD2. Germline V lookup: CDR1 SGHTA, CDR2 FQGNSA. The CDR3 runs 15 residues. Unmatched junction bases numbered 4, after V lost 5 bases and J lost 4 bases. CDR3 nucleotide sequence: TGTGCCAGCAGCCCTAGCGGGGGGCCTTACAATGAGCAGTTCTTC. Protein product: CASSPSGGPYNEQFF.

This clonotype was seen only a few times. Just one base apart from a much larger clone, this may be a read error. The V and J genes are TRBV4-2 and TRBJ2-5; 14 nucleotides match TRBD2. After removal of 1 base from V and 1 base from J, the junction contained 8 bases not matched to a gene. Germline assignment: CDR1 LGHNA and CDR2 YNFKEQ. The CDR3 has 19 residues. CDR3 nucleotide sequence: TGTGCCAGCAGCCAAGGGAAAGGACTAGCGGGGGGTTTCCAAGAGACCCAGTACTTC. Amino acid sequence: CASSQGKGLAGGFQETQYF.

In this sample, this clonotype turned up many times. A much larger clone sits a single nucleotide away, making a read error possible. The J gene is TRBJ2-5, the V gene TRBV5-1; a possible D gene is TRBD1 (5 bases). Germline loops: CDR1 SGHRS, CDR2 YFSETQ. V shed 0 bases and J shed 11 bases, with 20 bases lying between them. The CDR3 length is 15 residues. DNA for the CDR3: TGCGCCAGCAGCTTGGAGGCAGGGTCCAACAATGAGCAGTACTTC. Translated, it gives CASSLEAGSNNEQYF. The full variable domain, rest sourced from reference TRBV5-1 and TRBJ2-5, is KAGVTQTPRYLIKTRGQQVTLSCSPISGHRSVSWYQQTPGQGLQFLFEYFSETQRNKGNFPGRFSGRQFSNSRSEMNVSTLELGDSALYLCASSLEAGSNNEQYFGPGTRLLVL.

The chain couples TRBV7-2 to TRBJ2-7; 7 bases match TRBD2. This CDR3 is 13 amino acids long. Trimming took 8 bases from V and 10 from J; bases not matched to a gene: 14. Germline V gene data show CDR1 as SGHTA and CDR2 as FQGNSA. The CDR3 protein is CASESRAGERQYF. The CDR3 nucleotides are TGTGCCAGCGAAAGCCGGGCGGGGGAGAGACAGTACTTC.

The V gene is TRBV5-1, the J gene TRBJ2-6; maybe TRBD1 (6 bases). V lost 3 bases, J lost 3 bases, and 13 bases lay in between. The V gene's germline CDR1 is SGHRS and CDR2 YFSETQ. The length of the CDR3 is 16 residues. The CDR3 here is CASSSQGFYGANVLTF. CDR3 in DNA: TGCGCCAGCAGCTCACAGGGTTTTTATGGGGCCAACGTCCTGACTTTC.

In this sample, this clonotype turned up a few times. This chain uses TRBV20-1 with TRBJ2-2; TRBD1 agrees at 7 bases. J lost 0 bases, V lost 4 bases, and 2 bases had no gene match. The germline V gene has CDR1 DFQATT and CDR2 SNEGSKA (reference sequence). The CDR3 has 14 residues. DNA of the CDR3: TGCAGTGCTACCGACAGGGCGAACACCGGGGAGCTGTTTTTT. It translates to CSATDRANTGELFF.

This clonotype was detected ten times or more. The CDR3 DNA follows: TGTGCCAGCAAACAGGGGCTTGGCGAGCAGTACTTC. This sequence encodes CASKQGLGEQYF. V is TRBV6-5 and J is TRBJ2-7, with 7 bases aligning to TRBD1. Germline V gives CDR1 MNHEY, CDR2 SVGAGI. The length of the CDR3 is 12 residues. The V gene end was trimmed by 7 bases and the J gene end by 6 bases; junction bases not matched to a gene: 6.

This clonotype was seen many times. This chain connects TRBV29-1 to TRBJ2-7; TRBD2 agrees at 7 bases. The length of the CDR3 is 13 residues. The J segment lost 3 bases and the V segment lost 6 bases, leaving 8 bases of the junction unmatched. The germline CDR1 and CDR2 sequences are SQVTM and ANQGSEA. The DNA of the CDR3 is TGCAGCGTCGACGGGGGGACCCTCTACGAGCAGTACTTC. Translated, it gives CSVDGGTLYEQYF.

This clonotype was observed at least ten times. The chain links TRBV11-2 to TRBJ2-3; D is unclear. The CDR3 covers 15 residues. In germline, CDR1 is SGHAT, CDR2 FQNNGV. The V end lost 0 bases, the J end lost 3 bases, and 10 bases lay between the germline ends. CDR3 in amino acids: CASSLDWPETDTQYF. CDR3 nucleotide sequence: TGTGCCAGCAGCTTAGATTGGCCCGAGACAGATACGCAGTATTTT.

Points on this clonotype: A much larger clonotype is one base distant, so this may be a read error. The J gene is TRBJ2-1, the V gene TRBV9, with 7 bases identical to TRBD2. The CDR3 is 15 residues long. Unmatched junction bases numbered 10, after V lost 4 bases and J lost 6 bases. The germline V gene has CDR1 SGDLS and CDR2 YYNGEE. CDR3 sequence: CASSPLQSGGNEQFF. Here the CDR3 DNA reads TGTGCCAGCAGCCCCCTCCAGTCGGGGGGCAATGAGCAGTTCTTC.

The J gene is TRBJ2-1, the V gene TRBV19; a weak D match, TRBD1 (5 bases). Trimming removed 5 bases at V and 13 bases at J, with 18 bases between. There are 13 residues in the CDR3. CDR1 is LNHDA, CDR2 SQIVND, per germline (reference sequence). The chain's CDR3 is CASSPRSQGPQFF. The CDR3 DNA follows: TGTGCCAGTAGTCCGCGGTCGCAGGGCCCCCAGTTCTTC. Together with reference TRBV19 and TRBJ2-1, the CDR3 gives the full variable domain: DGGITQSPKYLFRKEGQNVTLSCEQNLNHDAMYWYRQDPGQGLRLIYYSQIVNDFQKGDIAEGYSVSREKKESFPLTVTSAQKNPTAFYLCASSPRSQGPQFFGPGTRLTVL.

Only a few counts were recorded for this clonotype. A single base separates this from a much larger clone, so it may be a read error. This CDR3 reads CVSSPTGVQETQYF. The CDR3 DNA reads TGTGTCAGCAGCCCAACAGGGGTCCAAGAGACCCAGTACTTC. The chain is built from TRBV7-8 and TRBJ2-5, with 7 bases lining up with TRBD1. Looked up from germline, CDR1 is SGHVS and CDR2 is FQNEAQ. This CDR3 region has 14 residues.

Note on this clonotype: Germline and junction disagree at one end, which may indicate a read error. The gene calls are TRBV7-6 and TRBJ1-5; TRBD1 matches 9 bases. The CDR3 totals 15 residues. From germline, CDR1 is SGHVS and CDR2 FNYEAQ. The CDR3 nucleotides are TGTGCCTGCAGCCTGAGTGGACAGGGGAATCAGCCCCAGCATTTT. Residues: CACSLSGQGNQPQHF. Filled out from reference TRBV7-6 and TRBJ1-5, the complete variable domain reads GAGVSQSPRYKVTKRGQDVALRCDPISGHVSLYWYRQALGQGPEFLTYFNYEAQQDKSGLPNDRFSAERPEGSISTLTIQRTEQRDSAMYRCACSLSGQGNQPQHFGDGTRLSIL.

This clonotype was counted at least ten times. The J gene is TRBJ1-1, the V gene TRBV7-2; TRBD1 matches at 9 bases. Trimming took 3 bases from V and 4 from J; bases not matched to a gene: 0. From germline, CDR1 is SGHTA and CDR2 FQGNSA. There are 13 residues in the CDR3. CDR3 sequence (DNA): TGTGCCAGCAGCTTGGGACAGGGCACTGAAGCTTTCTTT. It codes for CASSLGQGTEAFF.

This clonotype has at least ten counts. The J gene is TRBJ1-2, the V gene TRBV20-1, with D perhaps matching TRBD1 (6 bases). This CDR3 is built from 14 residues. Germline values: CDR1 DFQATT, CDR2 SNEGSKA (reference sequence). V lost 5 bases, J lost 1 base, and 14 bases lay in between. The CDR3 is CSASGGGLNYGYTF. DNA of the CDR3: TGCAGTGCTTCGGGCGGGGGCCTTAACTATGGCTACACCTTC.

CDR3 in amino acids: CASSLTGTGLYEQFF. For the CDR3, the DNA is TGTGCCAGCAGCCTAACCGGGACAGGGCTCTATGAGCAGTTCTTC. The chain recombines TRBV7-2 with TRBJ2-1; 9 nucleotides agree with TRBD1. The CDR3 length is 15 residues. Germline V lookup: CDR1 SGHTA, CDR2 FQGNSA. After removal of 5 bases from V and 8 bases from J, the junction contained 10 bases not matched to a gene. The complete variable domain, with remaining parts taken from reference TRBV7-2 and TRBJ2-1, reads GAGVSQSPSNKVTEKGKDVELRCDPISGHTALYWYRQSLGQGLEFLIYFQGNSAPDKSGLPSDRFSAERTGGSVSTLTIQRTQQEDSAVYLCASSLTGTGLYEQFFGPGTRLTVL.

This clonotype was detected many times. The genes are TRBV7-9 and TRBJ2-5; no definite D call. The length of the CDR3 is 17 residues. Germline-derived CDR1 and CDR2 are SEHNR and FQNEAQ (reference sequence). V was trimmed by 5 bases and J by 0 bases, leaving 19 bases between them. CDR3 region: CASSPRFGSRYQETQYF. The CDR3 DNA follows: TGTGCCAGCAGCCCCCGCTTCGGCAGCCGTTACCAAGAGACCCAGTACTTC.

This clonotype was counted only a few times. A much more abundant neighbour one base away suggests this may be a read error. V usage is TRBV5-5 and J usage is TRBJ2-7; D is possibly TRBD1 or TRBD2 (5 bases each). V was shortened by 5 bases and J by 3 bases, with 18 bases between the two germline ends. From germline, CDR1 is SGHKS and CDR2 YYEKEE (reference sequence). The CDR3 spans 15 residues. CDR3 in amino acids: CASSPDSGSSYEQYF. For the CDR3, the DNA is TGTGCCAGCAGTCCCGATTCAGGGAGCAGCTACGAGCAGTACTTC.

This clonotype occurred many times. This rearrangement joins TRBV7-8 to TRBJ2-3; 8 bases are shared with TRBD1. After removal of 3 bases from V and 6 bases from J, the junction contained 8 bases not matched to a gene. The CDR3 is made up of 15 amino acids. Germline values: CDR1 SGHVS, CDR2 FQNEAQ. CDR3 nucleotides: TGTGCCAGCAGCTTGATGGACAGGGACACCGATACGCAGTATTTT. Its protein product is CASSLMDRDTDTQYF. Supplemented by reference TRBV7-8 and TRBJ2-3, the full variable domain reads GAGVSQSPRYKVAKRGQDVALRCDPISGHVSLFWYQQALGQGPEFLTYFQNEAQLDKSGLPSDRFFAERPEGSVSTLKIQRTQQEDSAVYLCASSLMDRDTDTQYFGPGTRLTVL.

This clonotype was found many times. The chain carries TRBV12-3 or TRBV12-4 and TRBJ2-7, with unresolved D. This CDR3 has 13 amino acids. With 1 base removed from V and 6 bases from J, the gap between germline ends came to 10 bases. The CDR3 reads CASSLGIGVEQYF. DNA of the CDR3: TGTGCCAGCAGTTTAGGTATTGGGGTCGAGCAGTACTTC.

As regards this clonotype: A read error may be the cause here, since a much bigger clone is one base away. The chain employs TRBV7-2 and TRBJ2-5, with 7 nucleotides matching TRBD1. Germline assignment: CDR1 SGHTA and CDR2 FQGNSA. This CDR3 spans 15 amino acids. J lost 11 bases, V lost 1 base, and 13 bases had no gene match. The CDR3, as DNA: TGTGCCAGCAGCTTAGGAATCGAGGGGGCGAGGGAGCAGTACTTC. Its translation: CASSLGIEGAREQYF.

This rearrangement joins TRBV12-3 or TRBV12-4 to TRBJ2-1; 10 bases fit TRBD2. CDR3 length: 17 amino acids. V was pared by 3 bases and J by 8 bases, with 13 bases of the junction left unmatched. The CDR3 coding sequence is TGTGCCAGCAGTTTTTGGAGCGGGGGGGTGATAGTAGATGAGCAGTTCTTC. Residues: CASSFWSGGVIVDEQFF.

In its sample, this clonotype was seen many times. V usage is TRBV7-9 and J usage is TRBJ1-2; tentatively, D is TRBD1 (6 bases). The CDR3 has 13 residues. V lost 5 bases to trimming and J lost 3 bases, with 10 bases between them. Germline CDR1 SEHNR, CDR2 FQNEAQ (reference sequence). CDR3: CASSQGGYYGYTF. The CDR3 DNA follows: TGTGCCAGCAGCCAAGGGGGGTACTATGGCTACACCTTC. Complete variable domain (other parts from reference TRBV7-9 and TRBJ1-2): DTGVSQNPRHKITKRGQNVTFRCDPISEHNRLYWYRQTLGQGPEFLTYFQNEAQLEKSRLLSDRFSAERPKGSFSTLEIQRTEQGDSAMYLCASSQGGYYGYTFGSGTRLTVV.

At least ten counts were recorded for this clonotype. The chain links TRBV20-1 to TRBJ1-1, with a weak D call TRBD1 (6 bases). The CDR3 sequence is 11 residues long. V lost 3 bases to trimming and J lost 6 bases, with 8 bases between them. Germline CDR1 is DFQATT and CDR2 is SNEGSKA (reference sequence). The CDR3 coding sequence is TGCAGTGCTAGGGACAGTCCTGAAGCTTTCTTT. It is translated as CSARDSPEAFF.